Listed here are 2 T cell receptor beta chains from one sample, sequenced in a study of T cell responses to AZD1222 COVID-19 vaccine. The method was immunoSEQ multiplex PCR; TCRdb's version includes in-frame clones alone and lacks a portion of them. The sample records tens of thousands of clones, about 80% being singletons. This specimen was peripheral blood, taken 28 days after the second AZD1222 dose. All receptors derive from an adult who received the AZD1222 COVID-19 vaccine.

The rearrangement uses TRBV28 and TRBJ2-5; D might be TRBD1 or TRBD2, each matching 6 bases. This CDR3 is 15 amino acids long. The germline V and J ends were trimmed by 6 bases and 7 bases, with 21 bases remaining between them. In germline, CDR1 is MDHEN, CDR2 SYDVKM. In nucleotides, the CDR3 is TGTGCCAGCAGCGTACCCCCGGGGGCCCAGGGGACCCAGTACTTC. Protein: CASSVPPGAQGTQYF.

This clone was counted between two and nine times. The chain couples TRBV4-3 to TRBJ2-3, with D possibly being TRBD2 (6 bases). Trimming stripped 0 bases from V and 4 bases from J, with 11 bases between. The V gene's germline CDR1 is LGHNA and CDR2 YSLEER. CDR3 length equals 15 residues. In DNA form, the CDR3 reads TGCGCCAGCAGCCAAGATCTACGGGGGTCAGATACGCAGTATTTT. Its translation is CASSQDLRGSDTQYF.